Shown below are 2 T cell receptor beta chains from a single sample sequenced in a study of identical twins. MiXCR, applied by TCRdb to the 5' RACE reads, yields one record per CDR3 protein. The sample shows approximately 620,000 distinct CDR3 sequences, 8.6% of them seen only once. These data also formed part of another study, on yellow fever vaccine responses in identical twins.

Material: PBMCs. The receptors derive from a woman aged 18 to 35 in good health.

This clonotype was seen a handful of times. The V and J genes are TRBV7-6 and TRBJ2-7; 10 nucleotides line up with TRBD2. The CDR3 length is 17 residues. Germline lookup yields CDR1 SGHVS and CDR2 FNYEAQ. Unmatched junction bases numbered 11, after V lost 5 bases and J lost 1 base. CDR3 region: CASSLRSGRAPSYEQYF. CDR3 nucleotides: TGTGCCAGCAGCCTGCGGAGCGGGAGGGCCCCTTCCTACGAGCAGTACTTC.

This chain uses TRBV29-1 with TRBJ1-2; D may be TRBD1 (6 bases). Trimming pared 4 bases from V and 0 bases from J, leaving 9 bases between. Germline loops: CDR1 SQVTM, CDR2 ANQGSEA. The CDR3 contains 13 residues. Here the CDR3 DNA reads TGCAGCGTTGGGACAGCCGCTAACTATGGCTACACCTTC. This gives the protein CSVGTAANYGYTF.